This record concerns one T cell receptor (beta chain) sequence. This clone was found once. Its antigen target is currently unknown. No clone much larger than this one lies a single base away; base qualities are absent. The sample originates from a study of cytomegalovirus exposure and HLA in healthy donors (dated by TCRdb to about 2017). About the investigation overall: A later analysis indicated that the 90 to 150 validation repertoires were generated on the platform also employed for the 600 to 750 repertoires of the first cohort. To predict cytomegalovirus infection status, the study combined high-throughput TCR immunosequencing, statistical association of individual TCRs with disease status, and machine learning. The study aimed to test whether cataloging public T cell receptors could reveal signatures of past pathogen exposure. Along with the roughly 670-subject first cohort, a separate validation cohort of over 90 different subjects was used. The research as a whole found: Across donors, most TCR sequences were observed very rarely, whereas some public TCRs were present in many individuals. A few of the identified cytomegalovirus-associated TCR beta chains were confirmed in vitro to be specific for cytomegalovirus antigens. A later analysis had no HLA typing for the validation cohort, so co-occurrence there was scored across all 110 or so repertoires. It was suggested by the authors that the approach could potentially be generalized to other disease states and immunological phenotypes. A total of roughly 160 TCR beta chains were listed by the study as associated with cytomegalovirus. In both the original and validation cohorts, the classifier was reported to diagnose cytomegalovirus status with high specificity and sensitivity. Of the cluster scores, about 94% were above 0 in a later analysis, which found that TCRs clustered in the first cohort also tended to co-occur in the approximately 120 validation repertoires.

V is shortened by 5 bases, J by 0 bases, and the region joining them spans 13 bases. Spanning cysteine to phenylalanine, the CDR3 consists of 15 amino acids. Only the CDR3 DNA is retained, 45 bases long and in frame from the first base. CDR1 MNHEY and CDR2 SMNVEV were looked up in the germline V gene (reference sequence). Library preparation used the immunoSEQ multiplex PCR assay. The authors processed their data as follows. A statistical classification framework was built for diagnosing cytomegalovirus status from the catalog of TCR beta chain sequences. This immuneACCESS table, as held by TCRdb, lists in-frame sequences with V and J called but not all clones. Of the missing ones, under half trace to an unresolved V gene in checked studies; the others have no known cause. Clone size and the V and J calls come from that table; the DNA yielded D and trimming. The sample records about 240,000 clones, approximately 87% of which are singletons. The ten largest clonotypes hold roughly 2.5% of the sample.

Donors formed part of the validation cohort, which comprised 120 or so subjects and was distinct from the first cohort of 666 subjects. The specimen was PBMCs. This chain is built from TRBV27 and TRBJ1-1; a tentative D match to TRBD1 spans 5 bases. The sequence came from a man aged 18-30 years in good health and CMV-seronegative. The CDR3 is CASSPLDSMNTEAFF. Here is the DNA: TGTGCCAGCAGTCCTCTTGACAGCATGAACACTGAAGCTTTCTTT.